One and the same sample provided the 25 T cell receptor beta chains below, sequenced in a study of blood T cell repertoires in COVID-19. Produced via immunoSEQ multiplex PCR; TCRdb's table is partial and in-frame only. The profile shows approximately 330,000 clones, 70% to 90% of them singletons. The sequenced material came from PBMCs or T cells enriched from blood (not recorded which). The receptors originated from a middle-aged woman with acute COVID-19.

Only a few counts were recorded for this clone. The chain combines TRBV14 with TRBJ1-5; D gene unclear. V was trimmed by 1 base and J by 3 bases, leaving 7 bases between them. The germline CDR1 and CDR2 sequences are SGHDN and FVKESK. This CDR3 is 14 amino acids long. Here the CDR3 DNA reads TGTGCCAGCAGCCAAGGACATCCCAATCAGCCCCAGCATTTT. This encodes CASSQGHPNQPQHF.

The rearrangement uses TRBV5-1 and TRBJ2-2; 7 bases are a match to TRBD1. There are 15 residues in the CDR3. V gave up 4 bases and J gave up 1 base; unmatched junction bases: 4. CDR1 is SGHRS, CDR2 YFSETQ, per germline. CDR3: CASSQRTGNTGELFF. The DNA for the CDR3 is TGCGCCAGCAGCCAAAGGACAGGGAACACCGGGGAGCTGTTTTTT.

The chain uses TRBV18 and TRBJ1-2; no clear D. The CDR3 is 16 amino acids. Per germline, CDR1 KGHSH and CDR2 LQKENI. V dropped 4 bases and J dropped 3 bases, with 18 bases sitting between them. CDR3 nucleotides: TGTGCCAGCTCACTGTCCCGGGATCCTCTATACTATGGCTACACCTTC. It specifies CASSLSRDPLYYGYTF.

V is TRBV7-9 and J is TRBJ1-1; possible D gene TRBD1, 5 bases. Germline-derived CDR1 and CDR2 are SEHNR and FQNEAQ (reference sequence). The CDR3 contains 14 residues. The V end was cut by 1 base, the J end by 4 bases, with 10 bases between. The CDR3 sequence: CASSLETDSTEAFF. The CDR3 DNA reads TGTGCCAGCAGCTTAGAAACAGACAGCACTGAAGCTTTCTTT.

The DNA of the CDR3 is TGTGCCAGCAGTCCACGGACAGGGGGGATCAATCAGCCCCAGCATTTT. Residues: CASSPRTGGINQPQHF. The genes are TRBV28 and TRBJ1-5; 10 positions match TRBD1. V lost 5 bases to trimming and J lost 3 bases; unmatched junction nucleotides: 7. The CDR3 length is 16 residues. The V gene's germline CDR1 is MDHEN and CDR2 SYDVKM.

The CDR3 nucleotides are TGTGCCTGCGAGGACAGTTACAATGAGCAGTTCTTC. Its protein product is CACEDSYNEQFF. V is TRBV2 and J is TRBJ2-1, with TRBD1 as a possible D gene (6 bases). The CDR3 sequence is 12 residues long. V was clipped by 11 bases and J by 4 bases, with 12 bases between them. Germline V gene data show CDR1 as SNHLY and CDR2 as FYNNEI.

The chain links TRBV3-1 (or the pseudogene TRBV3-2) to TRBJ1-6; TRBD1 is a possible D gene (6 bases). CDR3 length: 16 residues. Per germline, CDR1 LGHDT and CDR2 YNNKEL (reference sequence). Deletions cut 1 base from V and 7 bases from J, with 14 bases between. The chain's CDR3 is CASSQGRSRGNSPLHF. CDR3 coding DNA: TGTGCCAGCAGCCAAGGGCGGAGCAGGGGCAATTCACCCCTCCACTTT.

V is TRBV18 and J is TRBJ1-1, with a weak D call TRBD1 (5 bases). Germline CDR1 reads KGHSH; CDR2 reads LQKENI. V lost 1 base to trimming and J lost 3 bases, with 15 bases between them. The CDR3 totals 16 residues. This CDR3 is CASSPLTGGIYTEAFF. The DNA of the CDR3 is TGTGCCAGCTCACCACTGACGGGGGGTATTTACACTGAAGCTTTCTTT.

The CDR3 region has the DNA TGTGCCAGCAGAGGACAGGGTCGATCCTACGAGCAGTACTTC. This sequence encodes CASRGQGRSYEQYF. The V and J genes are TRBV2 and TRBJ2-7, with 8 positions matching TRBD1. With 6 bases clipped from V and 1 base from J, the junction kept 5 bases outside the gene matches. The CDR3 contains 14 residues. From germline, CDR1 is SNHLY and CDR2 FYNNEI.

The chain recombines TRBV7-9 with TRBJ1-5, with TRBD1 as a possible D gene (5 bases). This CDR3 is 17 amino acids long. Trimming pared 5 bases from V and 1 base from J, leaving 18 bases between. CDR1 is SEHNR and CDR2 is FQNEAQ in the germline V gene (reference sequence). CDR3 sequence: CASSLPGGVPSNQPQHF. The CDR3 bases are TGTGCCAGCAGCCTACCCGGGGGGGTTCCGAGCAATCAGCCCCAGCATTTT.

This clone was seen only a few times. The chain is built from TRBV28 and TRBJ2-1; 14 bases are shared with TRBD2. V gave up 6 bases and J gave up 8 bases; unmatched junction bases: 6. CDR1 and CDR2 (germline): MDHEN, SYDVKM. This CDR3 contains 15 residues. CDR3 in amino acids: CASSWGLAGVYEQFF. The CDR3 DNA reads TGTGCCAGCAGCTGGGGACTAGCGGGAGTATATGAGCAGTTCTTC.

The chain employs TRBV9 and TRBJ2-1; TRBD2 matches at 10 bases. The CDR3 runs 16 residues. Germline trimming cut 7 bases from V and 6 bases from J; bases unmatched to any gene: 13. CDR1 SGDLS and CDR2 YYNGEE come from the germline V gene. CDR3 loop: CASERGGPKISNEQFF. DNA of the CDR3: TGTGCCAGCGAGCGGGGGGGCCCGAAAATCAGCAATGAGCAGTTCTTC.

This chain links TRBV6-5 with TRBJ1-5; TRBD1 is a possible D gene (5 bases). V dropped 8 bases and J dropped 7 bases, with 12 bases sitting between them. The CDR3 has 12 amino acids. Per germline, CDR1 MNHEY and CDR2 SVGAGI. The CDR3 protein is CASGSGSQPQHF. The CDR3, as DNA: TGTGCCAGCGGATCAGGGTCACAGCCCCAGCATTTT.

The V call is TRBV5-1, the J call TRBJ1-6, with D hard to call. V was shortened by 2 bases and J by 7 bases, with 10 bases between the two germline ends. Germline values: CDR1 SGHRS, CDR2 YFSETQ. This CDR3 is 14 amino acids long. The CDR3 region has the DNA TGCGCCAGCAGCTTCCGGGGAACGAATTCACCCCTCCACTTT. It encodes CASSFRGTNSPLHF.

As DNA, the CDR3 is TGTGCCAGCAGCCAAGGAATAGGACAGGGCAATCAGCCCCAGCATTTT. The encoded protein is CASSQGIGQGNQPQHF. The chain joins TRBV7-9 to TRBJ1-5, with 7 bases matching TRBD1. CDR1 is SEHNR, CDR2 FQNEAQ, per germline (reference sequence). CDR3 length: 16 amino acids. V lost 5 bases to trimming and J lost 2 bases; unmatched junction nucleotides: 9.

The chain uses TRBV11-1 and TRBJ2-2; 7 bases fit TRBD1. The germline V gene encodes CDR1 SGHAT and CDR2 FQDESV (reference sequence). V was clipped by 2 bases and J by 8 bases; unmatched bases: 8. The CDR3 spans 15 residues. The CDR3 DNA reads as TGTGCCAGCAGCTTACGGGACAGCACTAGAGGGGAGCTGTTTTTT. It specifies CASSLRDSTRGELFF. Based on the CDR3 plus reference TRBV11-1 and TRBJ2-2, the full variable domain is EAEVAQSPRYKITEKSQAVAFWCDPISGHATLYWYRQILGQGPELLVQFQDESVVDDSQLPKDRFSAERLKGVDSTLKIQPAELGDSAMYLCASSLRDSTRGELFFGEGSRLTVL.

The chain employs TRBV7-9 and TRBJ1-4; 8 bases match TRBD1. V shed 5 bases and J 2 bases; nucleotides not matched to a gene: 10. The CDR3 consists of 17 residues. From germline, CDR1 is SEHNR and CDR2 FQNEAQ (reference sequence). The CDR3 coding sequence is TGTGCCAGCAGCAAAGGACAGGGATATACTACTAATGAAAAACTGTTTTTT. It translates to CASSKGQGYTTNEKLFF. Full variable domain (missing parts from reference TRBV7-9 and TRBJ1-4): DTGVSQNPRHKITKRGQNVTFRCDPISEHNRLYWYRQTLGQGPEFLTYFQNEAQLEKSRLLSDRFSAERPKGSFSTLEIQRTEQGDSAMYLCASSKGQGYTTNEKLFFGSGTQLSVL.

There are a few counts of this clone. The J gene is TRBJ2-3, the V gene TRBV11-3; 13 bases are a match to TRBD2. This CDR3 has 16 residues. V was clipped by 4 bases and J by 5 bases; unmatched bases: 6. Germline CDR1 is SGHNT and CDR2 is YENEEA. CDR3 sequence: CASSSGTSGTKDTQYF. CDR3 nucleotide sequence: TGTGCCAGCAGCTCCGGGACTAGCGGGACGAAAGATACGCAGTATTTT.

V usage is TRBV27 and J usage is TRBJ2-1; a possible D gene is TRBD2 (6 bases). The length of the CDR3 is 15 residues. With 0 bases removed from V and 0 bases from J, the gap between germline ends came to 6 bases. Per the germline V gene, CDR1 is MNHEY and CDR2 is SMNVEV (reference sequence). The CDR3: CASSLSAGSYNEQFF. The CDR3 region has the DNA TGTGCCAGCAGTTTATCAGCGGGCTCCTACAATGAGCAGTTCTTC.

The chain recombines TRBV5-1 with TRBJ2-1; TRBD2 aligns across 9 bases. J gave up 7 bases and V 3 bases, and 11 bases lay outside the gene matches. Germline CDR1 SGHRS, CDR2 YFSETQ. The CDR3 extends over 16 amino acids. The CDR3 loop reads CASSSLVAGGQNEQFF. CDR3 nucleotide sequence: TGCGCCAGCAGCTCCCTGGTTGCGGGGGGGCAAAATGAGCAGTTCTTC. The whole variable domain, filled in from reference TRBV5-1 and TRBJ2-1, reads KAGVTQTPRYLIKTRGQQVTLSCSPISGHRSVSWYQQTPGQGLQFLFEYFSETQRNKGNFPGRFSGRQFSNSRSEMNVSTLELGDSALYLCASSSLVAGGQNEQFFGPGTRLTVL.

The chain has TRBV5-1 and TRBJ2-7; the match to TRBD2 covers 13 bases. There are 15 residues in the CDR3. Germline V gene lookup returns CDR1 SGHRS and CDR2 YFSETQ. Trimming cost V 2 bases and J 4 bases; bases outside gene matches: 3. The CDR3 nucleotides are TGCGCCAGCAGCTTAGGACTAGCGGGGGCGTACGAGCAGTACTTC. Translated, it gives CASSLGLAGAYEQYF. The full variable domain, its missing parts supplied by reference TRBV5-1 and TRBJ2-7, is KAGVTQTPRYLIKTRGQQVTLSCSPISGHRSVSWYQQTPGQGLQFLFEYFSETQRNKGNFPGRFSGRQFSNSRSEMNVSTLELGDSALYLCASSLGLAGAYEQYFGPGTRLTVT.

The chain combines TRBV4-2 with TRBJ2-4; 7 bases line up with TRBD1. Germline lookup yields CDR1 LGHNA and CDR2 YNFKEQ. V trimming: 1 base; J trimming: 1 base; junction bases outside the gene matches: 10. The CDR3 runs to 18 residues. The CDR3 loop is CASSQASGQPFAKNIQYF. The CDR3 DNA sequence: TGTGCCAGCAGCCAAGCCTCGGGACAGCCCTTTGCCAAAAACATTCAGTACTTC.

The J gene is TRBJ1-5, the V gene TRBV7-6, with 7 bases matching TRBD1. Germline CDR1 and CDR2: SGHVS and FNYEAQ. The CDR3 covers 15 residues. After removal of 5 bases from V and 6 bases from J, the junction contained 10 bases not matched to a gene. CDR3 sequence (DNA): TGTGCCAGCAGCCGGCAAGGGGGCAGTAGTCAGCCCCAGCATTTT. It yields the protein CASSRQGGSSQPQHF.

The sample holds one count of this clone. The chain joins TRBV11-3 to TRBJ2-1; TRBD1 matches at 8 bases. The junction had 5 bases not matched to a gene; V was cut back by 0 bases and J by 13 bases. The CDR3 covers 13 residues. Germline V gives CDR1 SGHNT, CDR2 YENEEA. The CDR3, as DNA: TGTGCCAGCAGCTTAGAAGCCGGGACAGGCCAGTTCTTC. Its protein product is CASSLEAGTGQFF.

The rearrangement uses TRBV18 and TRBJ2-5; 7 positions agree with TRBD1. The CDR3 is 14 amino acids. The V gene end was trimmed by 5 bases and the J gene end by 5 bases; junction bases not matched to a gene: 8. The germline V gene encodes CDR1 KGHSH and CDR2 LQKENI. CDR3 residues: CASSSRGGGETQYF. DNA for the CDR3: TGTGCCAGCTCATCCAGAGGGGGCGGGGAGACCCAGTACTTC. Drawing the rest from reference TRBV18 and TRBJ2-5, the complete variable domain is NAGVMQNPRHLVRRRGQEARLRCSPMKGHSHVYWYRQLPEEGLKFMVYLQKENIIDESGMPKERFSAEFPKEGPSILRIQQVVRGDSAAYFCASSSRGGGETQYFGPGTRLLVL.